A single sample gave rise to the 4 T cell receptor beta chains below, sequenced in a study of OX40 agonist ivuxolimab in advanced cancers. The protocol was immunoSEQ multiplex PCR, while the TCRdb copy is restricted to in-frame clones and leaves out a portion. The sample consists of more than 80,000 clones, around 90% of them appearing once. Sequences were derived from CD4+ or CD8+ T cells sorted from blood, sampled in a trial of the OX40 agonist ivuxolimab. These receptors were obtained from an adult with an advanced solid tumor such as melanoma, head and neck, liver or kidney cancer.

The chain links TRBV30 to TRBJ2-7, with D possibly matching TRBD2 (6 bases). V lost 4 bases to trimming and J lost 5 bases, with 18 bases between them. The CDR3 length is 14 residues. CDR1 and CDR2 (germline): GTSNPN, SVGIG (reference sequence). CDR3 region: CAWNVRGFGDEQYF. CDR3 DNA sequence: TGTGCCTGGAATGTACGGGGGTTCGGCGACGAGCAGTACTTC.

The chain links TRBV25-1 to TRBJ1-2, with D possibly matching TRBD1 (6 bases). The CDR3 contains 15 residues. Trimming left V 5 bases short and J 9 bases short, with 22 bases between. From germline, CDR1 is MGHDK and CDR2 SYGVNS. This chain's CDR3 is CASSSHRTAGARYTF. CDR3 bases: TGTGCCAGCAGTTCTCACAGGACGGCGGGGGCACGCTACACCTTC.

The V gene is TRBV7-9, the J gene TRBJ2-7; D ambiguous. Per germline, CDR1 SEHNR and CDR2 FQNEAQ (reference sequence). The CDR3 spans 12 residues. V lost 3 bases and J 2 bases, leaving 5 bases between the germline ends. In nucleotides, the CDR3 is TGTGCCAGCAGCTTGAAGGCCTACGAGCAGTACTTC. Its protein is CASSLKAYEQYF.

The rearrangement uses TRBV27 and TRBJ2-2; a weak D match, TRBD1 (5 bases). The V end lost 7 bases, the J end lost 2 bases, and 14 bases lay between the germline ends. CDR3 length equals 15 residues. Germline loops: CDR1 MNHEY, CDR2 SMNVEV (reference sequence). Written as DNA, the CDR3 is TGTGCCAGCACCAGGAGACAGATTAACACCGGGGAGCTGTTTTTT. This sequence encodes CASTRRQINTGELFF.